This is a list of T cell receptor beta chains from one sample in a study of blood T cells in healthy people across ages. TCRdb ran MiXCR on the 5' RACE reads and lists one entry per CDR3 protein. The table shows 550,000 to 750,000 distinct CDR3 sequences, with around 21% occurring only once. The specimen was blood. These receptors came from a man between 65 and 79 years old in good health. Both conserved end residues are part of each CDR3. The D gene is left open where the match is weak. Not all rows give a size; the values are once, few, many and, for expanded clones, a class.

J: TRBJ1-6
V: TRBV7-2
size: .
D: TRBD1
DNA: TGTGCCAGCAGGGAAGACAGGGGTTCACCCCTCCACTTT
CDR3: CASREDRGSPLHF

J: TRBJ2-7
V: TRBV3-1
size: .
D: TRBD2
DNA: TGTGCCCGCAGCCACCAGACTAGCGGGGGCGGAGTCGAGCAGTACTTC
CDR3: CARSHQTSGGGVEQYF

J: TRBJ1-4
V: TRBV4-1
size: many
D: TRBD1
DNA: TGCGCCAGCAGCCGGTCCGACAGGGTTCTCGGAAAACTGTTTTTT
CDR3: CASSRSDRVLGKLFF

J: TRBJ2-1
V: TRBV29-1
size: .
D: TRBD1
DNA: TGCAGCGTTGAACCTGCCGACAGGGCCAATGAGCAGTTCTTC
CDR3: CSVEPADRANEQFF

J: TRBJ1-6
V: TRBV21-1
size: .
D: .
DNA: TGTGCCAGCACCCTCAGGGGGACGGCAAATTCACCCCTCCACTTT
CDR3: CASTLRGTANSPLHF

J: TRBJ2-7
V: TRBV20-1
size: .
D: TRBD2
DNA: TGCAGTGCTAGAGAGAGCGGGAGAGTGTACGAGCAGTACTTC
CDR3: CSARESGRVYEQYF

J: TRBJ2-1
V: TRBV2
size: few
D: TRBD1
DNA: TGTGCCAGCGAAGGACAGGGGGCGTTCAATGAGCAGTTCTTC
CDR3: CASEGQGAFNEQFF

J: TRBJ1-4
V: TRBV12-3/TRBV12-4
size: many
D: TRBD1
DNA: TGTGCCAGCAGAGGGACAGGGTCGACTAATGAAAAACTGTTTTTT
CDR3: CASRGTGSTNEKLFF

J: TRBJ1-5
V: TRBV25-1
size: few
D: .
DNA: TGTGCCAGCAGTGACGGGGGCAGGAGTCAGCCCCAGCATTTT
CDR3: CASSDGGRSQPQHF

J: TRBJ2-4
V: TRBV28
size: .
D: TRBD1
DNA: TGTGCCAGCAGGGACGCCGGGACAGTTTACATTCAGTACTTC
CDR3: CASRDAGTVYIQYF

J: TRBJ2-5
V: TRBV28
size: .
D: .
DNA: TGTGCCAGCAGTCCGCTCCTAGGAGAGGAAATAGAGACCCAGTACTTC
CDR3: CASSPLLGEEIETQYF

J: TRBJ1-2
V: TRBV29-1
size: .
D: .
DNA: TGCAGCGTTGAGGGGAACTATGGCTACACCTTC
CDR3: CSVEGNYGYTF

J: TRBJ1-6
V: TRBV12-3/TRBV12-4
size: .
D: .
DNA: TGTGCCAGCAGTCCAGGGCGGCATTTGGGTAATTCACCCCTCCACTTT
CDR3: CASSPGRHLGNSPLHF